The entry below describes one T cell receptor (beta chain). The record originates from a study of blood T cell repertoires in COVID-19. Measured with immunoSEQ multiplex PCR; TCRdb has only the in-frame clones, and not every one. The sample has about 250,000 clones; roughly 87% are singletons. The sample consisted of peripheral blood. This sequence was found in a woman in her 30s with acute or convalescent COVID-19.

CDR3 residues: CASSNSGREDTQYF. The CDR3 DNA follows: TGTGCCAGCAGCAATAGCGGGAGGGAAGATACGCAGTATTTT. The rearrangement uses TRBV5-4 and TRBJ2-3; 11 bases match TRBD2. Germline V lookup: CDR1 SGHNT, CDR2 YYREEE (reference sequence). The CDR3 covers 14 residues. J gave up 5 bases and V 4 bases, and 3 bases lay outside the gene matches.